The sequence of this T cell receptor (beta chain) was determined in a study of blood T cell repertoires in COVID-19. Assay used: immunoSEQ multiplex PCR; TCRdb lists only in-frame clones, some missing. The table includes about 42,000 clones, around 91% detected once. Germline loops: CDR1 SGHDT, CDR2 YYEEEE. J gave up 6 bases and V 4 bases, and 14 bases lay outside the gene matches. The CDR3 has 16 amino acids. The sequenced material came from peripheral blood. This receptor was identified in a man between 50 and 59 years old with active COVID-19. This chain connects TRBV5-6 to TRBJ1-1; TRBD1 matches at 8 bases. The CDR3 region is CASSPGTGSVGSEAFF. CDR3 nucleotides: TGTGCCAGCAGCCCCGGGACAGGTTCAGTTGGCTCTGAAGCTTTCTTT. Variable domain in full (rest from reference TRBV5-6 and TRBJ1-1): DAGVTQSPTHLIKTRGQQVTLRCSPKSGHDTVSWYQQALGQGPQFIFQYYEEEERQRGNFPDRFSGHQFPNYSSELNVNALLLGDSALYLCASSPGTGSVGSEAFFGQGTRLTVV.